A selection of T cell receptor beta chains follows, all from one sample in a study of CD8+CD57+ T cells in acquired aplastic anemia. TCRdb processed the reads anew with MiXCR; each CDR3 protein has one entry. The data show 180,000 or so distinct CDR3 sequences, less than 60% seen once. What was sequenced was sorted CD4+, CD8+, or CD8+CD57+ T cells (not recorded which) from PBMCs. The receptors come from a human donor with aplastic anemia. CDR3s include the opening cysteine and the closing phenylalanine or tryptophan. The order of the fields is clone size, D gene, V gene, J gene, CDR3 protein, CDR3 DNA. D genes are given only for firm matches. Not every row has a clone size; where given, it reads once, few, many or a size class.

>many|-|TRBV15|TRBJ1-2
CATSRDQGMDGYTF
TGTGCCACCAGCAGAGATCAGGGCATGGACGGCTACACCTTC
>-|-|TRBV6-5|TRBJ2-7
CASSYPEGEQYF
TGTGCCAGCAGTTACCCCGAGGGAGAGCAGTACTTC
>-|-|TRBV15|TRBJ2-5
CATSRADRYQETQYF
TGTGCCACCAGCAGAGCTGACAGGTACCAAGAGACCCAGTACTTC
>once|-|TRBV10-3|TRBJ2-7
CAILPYTYEQYF
TGTGCCATCCTTCCCTATACCTACGAGCAGTACTTC
>once|-|TRBV5-6|TRBJ1-3
CASSLPGASGNTIYF
TGTGCCAGCAGCTTACCAGGGGCCTCTGGAAACACCATATATTTT
>-|TRBD1|TRBV20-1|TRBJ2-7
CSAGGQGIYEQYF
TGCAGTGCCGGAGGACAGGGGATCTACGAGCAGTACTTC
>many|-|TRBV5-4|TRBJ1-2
CASSLGLGRYTF
TGTGCCAGCAGCTTGGGTCTGGGTCGCTACACCTTC
>many|-|TRBV5-6|TRBJ2-7
CASSFPGREQYF
TGTGCCAGCAGCTTCCCAGGGAGGGAGCAGTACTTC
>-|-|TRBV2|TRBJ1-6
CASSRGMPLHF
TGTGCCAGCAGCCGCGGAATGCCCCTCCACTTT
>many|TRBD2|TRBV5-4|TRBJ2-5
CASSSGTSLRSFQETQYF
TGTGCCAGCAGCTCCGGGACTAGCTTACGCTCCTTCCAAGAGACCCAGTACTTC
>many|TRBD1|TRBV7-8|TRBJ1-6
CASSLGSGGTGGNSPLHF
TGTGCCAGCAGCTTAGGATCTGGCGGGACAGGCGGGAATTCACCCCTCCACTTT
>-|TRBD1|TRBV24-1|TRBJ2-7
CATSSGTGGNEQYF
TGTGCCACCAGCTCGGGAACAGGGGGTAACGAGCAGTACTTC
>many|TRBD1|TRBV29-1|TRBJ2-3
CSVETGSADTQYF
TGCAGCGTTGAGACAGGGTCAGCAGATACGCAGTATTTT
>many|-|TRBV19|TRBJ1-1
CASSQRRNTEAFF
TGTGCCAGTAGTCAGAGACGGAACACTGAAGCTTTCTTT
>many|TRBD1|TRBV2|TRBJ1-2
CASSRDRDYGYTF
TGTGCCAGCAGCCGGGACAGGGATTATGGCTACACCTTC
>many|-|TRBV5-1|TRBJ1-2
CASSLDNAYTF
TGCGCCAGCAGCTTGGACAACGCGTACACCTTC
>many|TRBD1|TRBV7-2|TRBJ1-2
CASSLDRGLGGYTF
TGTGCCAGCAGCTTGGACAGGGGGCTGGGAGGCTACACCTTC
>many|TRBD1|TRBV5-6|TRBJ1-2
CASTPRTGNYGYTF
TGTGCCAGCACCCCCCGGACAGGCAACTATGGCTACACCTTC
>many|-|TRBV7-6|TRBJ1-1
CASSLAGRGVNTEAFF
TGTGCCAGCAGCTTAGCGGGGAGAGGAGTGAACACTGAAGCTTTCTTT
>once|-|TRBV19|TRBJ1-5
CASTLGVYLSQPQHF
TGTGCCAGTACGTTAGGGGTATACCTGTCTCAGCCCCAGCATTTT
>-|-|TRBV2|TRBJ2-1
CASSSRDPYNEQFF
TGTGCCAGCAGTTCGAGGGACCCCTACAATGAGCAGTTCTTC
>-|-|TRBV5-1|TRBJ2-4
CASSLPGIAKNIQYF
TGCGCCAGCAGCTTGCCCGGGATAGCCAAAAACATTCAGTACTTC
>-|-|TRBV2|TRBJ2-1
CASSPIQSMIQFF
TGTGCCAGCAGCCCCATACAGTCCATGATACAGTTCTTC
>many|-|TRBV5-6|TRBJ1-6
CASSPEGGSNSPLHF
TGTGCCAGCAGCCCTGAGGGGGGATCTAATTCACCCCTCCACTTT
>many|-|TRBV5-5|TRBJ1-1
CASSPWGPEAFF
TGTGCCAGCAGCCCTTGGGGCCCTGAAGCTTTCTTT
>few|-|TRBV29-1|TRBJ1-2
CSVDAGVGYTF
TGCAGCGTTGATGCTGGTGTAGGCTACACCTTC
>many|-|TRBV12-3/TRBV12-4|TRBJ2-3
CASSPGTLRGTDTQYF
TGTGCCAGCAGTCCAGGGACACTACGGGGCACAGATACGCAGTATTTT
>many|TRBD1|TRBV5-4|TRBJ1-1
CASSGRDRVTEAFF
TGTGCCAGCAGCGGCCGGGACAGGGTGACTGAAGCTTTCTTT
>-|-|TRBV24-1|TRBJ1-2
CATSSGIPSNYGYTF
TGTGCCACCAGCTCAGGGATCCCCTCCAACTATGGCTACACCTTC
>-|TRBD1|TRBV29-1|TRBJ2-1
CSVEGPGQKSYNEQFF
TGCAGCGTTGAAGGGCCGGGACAGAAATCGTACAATGAGCAGTTCTTC
>many|-|TRBV20-1|TRBJ2-3
CSAPGTQMGTDTQYF
TGCAGTGCTCCCGGGACGCAGATGGGCACAGATACGCAGTATTTT
>once|-|TRBV24-1|TRBJ1-2
CATRVPSNYGYTF
TGTGCCACCAGGGTACCGAGTAACTATGGCTACACCTTC
>few|-|TRBV11-3|TRBJ1-4
CASSSEATNEKLFF
TGTGCCAGCAGCTCCGAGGCAACTAATGAAAAACTGTTTTTT